This T cell receptor beta chain was observed in a study of blood T cell repertoires in COVID-19. V was clipped by 5 bases and J by 4 bases; unmatched bases: 9. This CDR3 is built from 15 residues. CDR1 is SNHLY and CDR2 is FYNNEI in the germline V gene. TCRdb keeps only in-frame clones here, not all; method: immunoSEQ multiplex PCR. The sample has under 140,000 clones; 88% are singletons. Sequencing was done on a sample of peripheral blood. V gene TRBV2 combines with J gene TRBJ1-1, with 8 bases matching TRBD1. This clonotype was sampled from a woman between 50 and 59 years old with acute or convalescent COVID-19. The CDR3 spells CASSKQGGRTTEAFF. The DNA for the CDR3 is TGTGCCAGCAGTAAACAGGGGGGGAGGACCACTGAAGCTTTCTTT.